A single sample is the source of the 5 T cell receptor beta chains below, sequenced in a study of lymphopenia after photon versus proton radiotherapy. Clones were sequenced by immunoSEQ multiplex PCR, and TCRdb holds only the in-frame ones, with some missing. The sample lists fewer than 35,000 clones, 85% to 90% occurring once. Here the sequenced sample was peripheral blood, taken from a patient treated with proton-based radiotherapy. Receptors originate from a woman in her 70s with pancreatic cancer. Some clones in this sample may be carry-over from other donors' samples.

V usage is TRBV5-4 and J usage is TRBJ1-1, with D possibly matching TRBD1 (6 bases). Trimming cost V 4 bases and J 1 base, with 20 bases left between them. Germline CDR1 and CDR2: SGHNT and YYREEE (reference sequence). The CDR3 contains 17 residues. The CDR3 sequence is CASSGGTGILSNTEAFF. Here the CDR3 DNA reads TGTGCCAGCAGCGGCGGAACAGGGATTCTGTCGAACACTGAAGCTTTCTTT.

The chain joins TRBV5-6 to TRBJ1-1; D unclear. Germline V gene sequence: CDR1 SGHDT, CDR2 YYEEEE. This CDR3 has 16 amino acids. V lost 2 bases and J 0 bases, leaving 14 bases between the germline ends. The CDR3 spells CASSFLSSGLNTEAFF. The CDR3 DNA reads TGTGCCAGCAGCTTTCTCTCGTCAGGCCTGAACACTGAAGCTTTCTTT.

The CDR3 nucleotides read TGCAGCGTTAACCAGGGGCAAAACACTGAAGCTTTCTTT. This encodes CSVNQGQNTEAFF. The chain carries TRBV29-1 and TRBJ1-1, with D perhaps TRBD1 (6 bases). The CDR3 contains 13 residues. V shed 5 bases and J shed 2 bases, with 12 bases lying between them. The germline gives CDR1 SQVTM, CDR2 ANQGSEA.

The V gene is TRBV11-1, the J gene TRBJ2-5; D gene unclear. Trimming removed 1 base at V and 2 bases at J, with 5 bases between. Germline V gene sequence: CDR1 SGHAT, CDR2 FQDESV (reference sequence). This CDR3 has 13 residues. The CDR3 DNA follows: TGTGCCAGCAGCTTAGGACTTCAAGAGACCCAGTACTTC. This codes for CASSLGLQETQYF.

The chain carries TRBV11-2 and TRBJ2-5, with D perhaps being TRBD1 or TRBD2 (5 bases each). Germline V gives CDR1 SGHAT, CDR2 FQNNGV. There are 13 residues in the CDR3. The V end lost 3 bases, the J end lost 4 bases, and 9 bases lay between the germline ends. CDR3 protein: CASSLGVRETQYF. The CDR3 nucleotides read TGTGCCAGCAGCTTGGGGGTTCGAGAGACCCAGTACTTC. The whole variable domain, filled in from reference TRBV11-2 and TRBJ2-5, reads EAGVAQSPRYKIIEKRQSVAFWCNPISGHATLYWYQQILGQGPKLLIQFQNNGVVDDSQLPKDRFSAERLKGVDSTLKIQPAKLEDSAVYLCASSLGVRETQYFGPGTRLLVL.